The T cell receptor beta chain described here comes from a study of cytomegalovirus exposure and HLA in healthy donors (dated by TCRdb to 2016 to 2017). About the full investigation: An earlier analysis of under 600 of the donors reported 276 Gb of sequence data and approximately 110 million unique TCR beta sequences from some 180 million T cells. Roughly 300 gigabases of sequencing data and some 85 million unique TCR sequences were included in an early release covering over 600 HLA-typed donors. Of the approximately 400 genotyped donors, 75% to 85% were placed in the genetic ancestry cluster associated with self-reported Caucasian donors. The study aimed to test whether cataloging public T cell receptors could reveal signatures of past pathogen exposure. The study profiled the T cell repertoires of more than 500 subjects by immunosequencing and related them to cytomegalovirus serostatus. Along with the approximately 650-subject first cohort, a separate validation cohort of 120 different subjects was used. To predict cytomegalovirus infection status, the study combined high-throughput TCR immunosequencing, statistical association of individual TCRs with disease status, and machine learning. In a later analysis, previously published TCR beta repertoires from about 670 donors were re-analyzed and high-resolution HLA genotyping was added so that TCR occurrence patterns could be studied. In the later analysis, no new phenotypic data were used to find candidate immune exposures; instead, reliance was placed on TCR beta sequences and their occurrence across donors. To decide whether each TCR beta V gene segment behaved as functional or pseudogenic, an earlier analysis of some 540 of the donors relied on high-throughput TCR beta sequencing. Alongside the repertoire data, information on donor age, sex, ethnicity and CMV serostatus was compiled. In a later genetic analysis, genome-wide SNP genotypes for about three fifths of the 666 donors were used, and that subset was treated as a discovery cohort. Every discovery cohort repertoire had been produced on one sequencing platform. HLA typing included class I and class II loci at four-digit resolution. The number of typed donors differed by locus: roughly 620-640 for A, B, C, DRB1 and DQB1; 500 to 550 for DQA1; approximately 600 for DPA1; and approximately 450 for DPB1. Roughly five DR-DQ haplotypes were handled as single units for association and clustering, since linkage in the cohort was strong. Among roughly 400 genotyped donors of the cohort, an average of around 240,000 unique TCR beta nucleotide sequences were sequenced per donor, roughly 20% of them non-productive.

What the work shows at the level of the full study, not this receptor alone: Some IMGT-functional V segments, including TRBV6-2 and TRBV6-3, could not be distinguished by the 87-base-pair reads and were therefore excluded. In an earlier analysis of under 600 of the donors, most TCR beta V segments were observed in productive rearrangements about 87% or about 30% of the time, broadly matching IMGT annotations. Most CMV-associated TCR beta chains appeared to be HLA-restricted in a later analysis, and the HLA associations seemed to be driven largely by CMV exposure. Linkage disequilibrium might explain the correlated functional status among segregating V segments, but an unknown experimental factor could not be excluded. A group of highly shared sequence variants was considered likely to be a technical artifact of the sequencing pipeline. The only immune exposure information available for the cohort was CMV serostatus. A later analysis reported that several top co-occurrence clusters appeared linked to parvovirus B19, influenza, CMV and Epstein-Barr virus. A further reported finding was that TCR beta sequences accurately predicted the HLA-A and HLA-B alleles for most subjects in the first cohort. Most TCR sequences were observed very rarely across donors, whereas some public TCRs were present in many individuals. In the study, approximately 150 TCR beta chains were listed as associated with cytomegalovirus. In a later analysis, 16,951 TCR beta sequences were associated with specific HLA alleles at a false discovery rate of 0.05. According to the authors, the approach could potentially be generalized to other disease states and immunological phenotypes. V-gene and J-gene trimming of TCR beta chains was associated with a missense DCLRE1C variant in a later genetic analysis, and the association was replicated in an independent cohort. In vitro tests confirmed that a few of the cytomegalovirus-associated TCR beta chains recognize cytomegalovirus antigens. Because some donors lacked HLA typing at each locus, the association tests relied only on the typed subset. When HLA alleles, especially DR and DQ, strongly co-occurred, attributing TCR associations to individual alleles was difficult. According to a later genetic analysis, donors in an Asian-associated ancestry cluster had fewer N-insertions in productive TCRs than the roughly 700-donor mean. The earlier analysis of nearly 600 of the donors excluded roughly 17 rarely observed V segments, including chromosome 9 orphons, because counts were too low. Only TCR beta chains were sequenced in this cohort, and the absence of alpha or paired-chain data limited detectable features. Cytomegalovirus status was reported to be diagnosed by the classifier with high specificity and sensitivity in both the original and validation cohorts. In a later analysis, HLA-associated TCR beta chains showed more clonal expansion and lower generation probabilities than non-associated chains that were equally common. A later analysis found that TCR association rates varied across HLA loci, with DRB1 alleles showing the most associated TCRs and HLA-C alleles the fewest. Roughly uniform sequencing depth across donors was assumed in presence/absence analyses, although this assumption may not hold.

The germline V gene sets CDR1 to LGHNA and CDR2 to YSLEER. Germline trimming amounts to 0 bases on V and 3 bases on J, with 1 as the count of junction bases outside the gene matches. The CDR3 has 14 amino acids, counting the end cysteine and phenylalanine. The entry retains the CDR3 DNA only, 42 bases that are in frame from base 1. The library was made by the immunoSEQ multiplex PCR assay. A mixture of 60 forward primers for TCR Vbeta segments and 13 reverse primers for TCR Jbeta segments was used in the multiplex PCR. Amplification of the CDR3 region of rearranged TCR beta genes was performed with a multiplex PCR assay on genomic DNA. The amplified TCR beta libraries were sequenced on the Illumina HiSeq System as 87-base-pair reads. The authors' analysis ran thus. Across the 670 or so repertoires, a later analysis counted about 81 million unique TCR beta chains, roughly 11 million of which were shared by at least two donors. Raw reads were error-corrected and collapsed into unique sequences by a nearest-neighbor algorithm in which closely related sequences were merged to remove PCR and sequencing errors. V, D and J gene segments were assigned by aligning CDR3 sequences to IMGT reference sequences. For a sequence to be retained, a match of at least six nucleotides was required to both a V gene segment and a J gene segment. Rearrangements were called productive when the CDR3 lacked stop codons and stayed in frame with V and J; all others were non-productive. Following IMGT convention, CDR3 was defined as the stretch from the second conserved V-encoded cysteine to the conserved J-encoded phenylalanine. In an earlier analysis of roughly 610 of the donors, sequences lacking an unambiguous match to a single V gene segment were excluded. An earlier analysis of several hundred of the donors called V segments functional above 56.7% productive rearrangements and segregating when the between-donor standard deviation exceeded 5%. A statistical classification framework was built for diagnosing cytomegalovirus status from the catalog of TCR beta chain sequences. In a later analysis, TCR nucleotide sequences were compared against IMGT/GENE-DB human TR gene sequences so that V and J genes could be assigned. A later analysis assigned CDR3 sequences and most-parsimonious VDJ recombination scenarios with the TCRdist pipeline. A later analysis defined each TCR beta chain by its CDR3 amino acid sequence plus V-gene family, and excluded reads lacking a unique V-gene family. To address suspected cross-contamination and a sequencing artifact, a later analysis removed approximately 590 highly shared, low-generation-probability nucleotide sequences. In a later analysis, a clonal expansion index for each public chain was calculated from normalized within-repertoire ranks of inferred template counts. A later analysis computed generation probabilities with a VDJ recombination model fitted to out-of-frame rearrangements, and checked the results against IGoR. In a later analysis, TCR-TCR, TCR-HLA and TCR-CMV co-occurrence was scored with hypergeometric tests, and a repertoire-size bias correction was applied to TCR pairs. False discovery rates were estimated in a later analysis by permuting HLA or CMV assignments 20 times. In a later analysis, co-occurring TCRs were grouped using DBSCAN, with TCRdist sequence similarity added in when clustering inside HLA-allele-positive subsets. For co-occurrence clustering, repertoires with fewer than 30,000 or more than 120,000 public chains were excluded, along with roughly 5 repertoires with anomalous nucleotide sharing. The immuneACCESS repertoire file appears here via TCRdb, limited to in-frame rearrangements. These files lack a portion of the clones; in checked studies, under half of the deficit traces to unresolved V genes, and the cause of the others is not known. V, J and clone size are taken as reported in that table, and D and trimming were inferred from the DNA itself. The sample profile shows approximately 160,000 clones; roughly 85% of them were found once. The ten most abundant clones make up approximately 1.5% of the sample.

In total, just over 650 healthy bone marrow donors made up the cohort. At the time of sampling, every cohort member was nominally healthy, though immune exposures that went unrecorded were likely present. The donor tested CMV seronegative, placing the donor among the 350 or so seronegative members of the cohort. Each donor provided a peripheral blood sample, and peripheral blood mononuclear cells were used for TCR beta sequencing. Genomic DNA extraction from the blood cell samples was performed with the Qiagen DNeasy Blood Extraction Kit. As to this clone: The clone's antigen remains unknown. No base quality values were provided; no much bigger clone lies one nucleotide off.

This receptor was obtained from a male donor in good health and CMV-seronegative. The rearranged chain carries TRBV4-3 and TRBJ2-7; the junction holds 8 bases that match TRBD2. The sample taken for sequencing was PBMCs. The DNA sequence follows: TGCGCCAGCAGCCAAGAACTAGCGGACTACGAGCAGTACTTC. Its protein product is CASSQELADYEQYF.